The table lists the clone carrying this TCR beta chain with a count of one. Its antigen is as yet unknown. The study separated CD4+ cells into CD45RA+ naive and CD45RA-negative memory subsets. V lost 0 bases and J 3 bases, leaving 11 bases between the germline ends. This CDR3 has 16 amino acids. The germline V gene has CDR1 LGHNA and CDR2 YNFKEQ. The data were obtained in a study of shared clonotypes between healthy human individuals. Data came from immunoSEQ multiplex PCR; TCRdb stores just in-frame clones and leaves some out. The sample lists roughly 520,000 clones, roughly 95% occurring once. Findings of the study overall: Naive subsets tended to show greater estimated richness than memory subsets. Non-shared clonotypes had lower generation probabilities than clonotypes shared by all four sorted-subset donors.

The sample comprised naive CD4+ T cells sorted from blood. The subset denotes: CD45RA+ positively selected. The sequence was collected from a young woman in good health. The genes are TRBV4-2 and TRBJ2-2, with D maybe TRBD2 (6 bases). CDR3 sequence (DNA): TGTGCCAGCAGCCAAGATGCAGGGAGGTACACCGGGGAGCTGTTTTTT. Translation: CASSQDAGRYTGELFF.